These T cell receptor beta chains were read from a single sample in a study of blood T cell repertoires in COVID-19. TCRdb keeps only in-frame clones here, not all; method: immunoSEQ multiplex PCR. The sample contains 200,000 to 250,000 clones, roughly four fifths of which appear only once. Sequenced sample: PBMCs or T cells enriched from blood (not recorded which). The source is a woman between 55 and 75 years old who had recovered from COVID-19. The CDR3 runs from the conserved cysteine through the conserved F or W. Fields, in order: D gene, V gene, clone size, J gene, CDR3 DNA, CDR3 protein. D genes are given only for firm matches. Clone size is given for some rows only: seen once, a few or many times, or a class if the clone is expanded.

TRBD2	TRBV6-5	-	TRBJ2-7	TGTGCCAGCAGTTACTCGAAAGCGGGAGCCTACGAGCAGTACTTC	CASSYSKAGAYEQYF
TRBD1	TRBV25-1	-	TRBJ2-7	TGTGCCAGCAGTGAATACGGCAGGGGGTCTTCCTACGAGCAGTACTTC	CASSEYGRGSSYEQYF
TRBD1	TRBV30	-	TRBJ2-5	TGTGCCTGTTCCCCGACAGGGGGGGAGACCCAGTACTTC	CACSPTGGETQYF
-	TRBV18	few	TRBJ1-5	TGTGCCAGCTCACCCCGTGCTTTGGGGGAGGGTCAGCCCCAGCATTTT	CASSPRALGEGQPQHF
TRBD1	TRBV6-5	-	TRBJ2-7	TGTGCCAGCAGTTCCGGACAGGGGCTTAAGGAGTACTTC	CASSSGQGLKEYF
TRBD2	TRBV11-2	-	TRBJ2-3	TGTGCCAGCAGCAGAGCGGGGGACTTTGAAGAAACGCAGTATTTT	CASSRAGDFEETQYF
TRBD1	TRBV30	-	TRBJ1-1	TGTGCCTGGAGTATCTCGACAGGGATGAACACTGAAGCTTTCTTT	CAWSISTGMNTEAFF
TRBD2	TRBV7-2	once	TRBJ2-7	TGTGCCAGCAGCTTAGTCCCAGCAGGCGGGGGGGCTGTCTATCCCGAGCAGTACTTC	CASSLVPAGGGAVYPEQYF
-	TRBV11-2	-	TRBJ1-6	TGTGCCAGCAGCTTAGCCGGGGGGTTGGTCCACTTT	CASSLAGGLVHF
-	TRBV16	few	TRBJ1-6	TGTGCCAGCAGCCAATTGGGGGCAAGCTCCTATAATTCACCCCTCCACTTT	CASSQLGASSYNSPLHF
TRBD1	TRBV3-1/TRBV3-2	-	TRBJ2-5	TGTGCCAGCAGACGAGCAGGGGGCGCAGGGGAGACCCAGTACTTC	CASRRAGGAGETQYF
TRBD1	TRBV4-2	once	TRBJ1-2	TGTGCCAGCAGCCAAGATTTAACAGGGGTTAACTATGGCTACACCTTC	CASSQDLTGVNYGYTF
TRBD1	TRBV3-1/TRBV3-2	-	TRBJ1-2	TGTGCCAGCAGCCGGACAGGGCCCTATGGCTACACCTTC	CASSRTGPYGYTF
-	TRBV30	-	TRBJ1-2	TGTGCCTGGAACAGGGATGTGGATGGCTACACCTTC	CAWNRDVDGYTF
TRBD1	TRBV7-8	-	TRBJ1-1	TGTGCCAGCAGCTCCGGGACAGGGATCAACACTGAAGCTTTCTTT	CASSSGTGINTEAFF
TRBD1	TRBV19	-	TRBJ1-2	TGTGCCAGTAGTATTTCGACAGGGCCTAGTGGCTACACCTTC	CASSISTGPSGYTF
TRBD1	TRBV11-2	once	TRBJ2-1	TGTGCCAGCAGCTTACCCCTACAGGGGACTGAGCAGTTCTTC	CASSLPLQGTEQFF
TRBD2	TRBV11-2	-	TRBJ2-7	TGTGCCAGCAGCTTACTGACGGGAGGCATGGGTGAGCAGTACTTC	CASSLLTGGMGEQYF
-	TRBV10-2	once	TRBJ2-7	TGCGCCAGCAGAGCAGGCGAGCAGTACTTC	CASRAGEQYF
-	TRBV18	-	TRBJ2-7	TGTGCCAGCTCACCGCAGGGGAAGTACGAGCAGTACTTC	CASSPQGKYEQYF